Presented here are 21 T cell receptor beta chains from one specimen sequenced in a study of cytomegalovirus exposure and HLA in healthy donors. It was with 60 Vbeta and 13 Jbeta primers that the PCR ran. Only in-frame clones appear in the TCRdb table, and some are missing; sequencing was by immunoSEQ multiplex PCR. The sample includes about 150,000 clones, 60% to 85% of them seen just once. The sample comprised PBMCs. The origin of the receptors is a man younger than 45 in good health and CMV-seronegative.

With regard to this clone: Germline is not matched at one junction end, which may reflect a read error. This chain connects TRBV29-1 to TRBJ1-2, with a tentative D call TRBD1 (5 bases). There are 11 residues in the CDR3. Germline lookup yields CDR1 SQVTM and CDR2 ANQGSEA. The CDR3 nucleotides are TGCAGCGTTGCCCCCCCCCGTTGGGGCCGATTC. This translates into CSVAPPRWGRF.

On this clone: One end of the junction fails to match germline, which may point to a read error. The chain employs TRBV29-1 and TRBJ1-5, with a tentative D call TRBD1 (5 bases). Germline V gives CDR1 SQVTM, CDR2 ANQGSEA. The CDR3 is 13 residues long. CDR3: CSVAFQGIQPRHF. For the CDR3, the DNA is TGCAGCGTGGCATTTCAGGGAATCCAGCCCCGGCATTTT.

The chain has TRBV29-1 and TRBJ2-7; D is uncertain. This CDR3 region has 10 residues. The germline V gene encodes CDR1 SQVTM and CDR2 ANQGSEA. Between the trimmed V and J ends, which lost 6 bases and 4 bases, there was a span of 7 bases. The CDR3 DNA reads as TGCAGCGTCGGGTCGTACGAGCAGTACTTC. Its protein is CSVGSYEQYF.

This rearrangement joins TRBV6-5 to TRBJ2-1, with 9 nucleotides matching TRBD2. This CDR3 is built from 15 residues. V lost 0 bases to trimming and J lost 8 bases; unmatched junction nucleotides: 5. The germline gives CDR1 MNHEY, CDR2 SVGAGI. CDR3 nucleotide sequence: TGTGCCAGCAGTTACTCGCGGGGGGGCGTCGATGAGCAGTTCTTC. This sequence encodes CASSYSRGGVDEQFF.

The gene calls are TRBV5-1 and TRBJ1-1, with D tentatively TRBD1 (6 bases). From germline, CDR1 is SGHRS and CDR2 YFSETQ. Trimming stripped 7 bases from V and 0 bases from J, with 13 bases between. CDR3 length equals 14 residues. CDR3 protein: CASGSGHLNTEAFF. The CDR3 DNA sequence: TGCGCCAGCGGTTCGGGACATTTGAACACTGAAGCTTTCTTT.

The CDR3 here is CASSVGQTLWRGGGYTF. CDR3 DNA sequence: TGTGCCAGCAGCGTAGGGCAGACACTATGGCGGGGGGGAGGCTACACCTTC. This sequence joins TRBV9 and TRBJ1-2, with D maybe TRBD1 (5 bases). Germline loops: CDR1 SGDLS, CDR2 YYNGEE. The CDR3 has 17 amino acids. Trimming took off 0 bases at V and 8 bases at J, with 23 bases between the two ends.

This chain uses TRBV11-2 with TRBJ2-7; 11 bases fit TRBD2. Germline CDR1 and CDR2: SGHAT and FQNNGV. The CDR3 extends over 16 amino acids. The V segment lost 5 bases and the J segment 2 bases; nucleotides outside the gene matches: 8. CDR3 nucleotide sequence: TGTGCCAGCAGCGCTGGGACTAGCGGATTGGCCTACGAGCAGTACTTC. It yields the protein CASSAGTSGLAYEQYF.

This chain joins TRBV6-5 and TRBJ1-3; the D is unclear. V lost 6 bases and J 2 bases, leaving 14 bases between the germline ends. Germline CDR1 and CDR2: MNHEY and SVGAGI. The CDR3 loop spans 15 amino acids. The CDR3 coding sequence is TGTGCCAGCAGCCCTATGACACAACCTGGAAACACCATATATTTT. Translated, it gives CASSPMTQPGNTIYF.

This clone was seen only a few times. The gene calls are TRBV5-1 and TRBJ2-1; 8 nucleotides align to TRBD2. This CDR3 contains 16 residues. Germline-derived CDR1 and CDR2 are SGHRS and YFSETQ. The trim removed 4 bases at V and 8 bases at J, leaving 14 bases unmatched. The CDR3 loop reads CASSAGLSGSRDEQFF. In nucleotides, the CDR3 is TGCGCCAGCAGCGCGGGACTAAGCGGGAGTCGCGATGAGCAGTTCTTC.

This clone has a handful of counts. The chain has TRBV10-3 and TRBJ2-3; 13 positions match TRBD2. The CDR3 is 16 residues long. The germline V gene has CDR1 ENHRY and CDR2 SYGVKD. Trimming removed 7 bases from V and 8 bases from J; junction bases left unmatched: 12. In DNA form, the CDR3 reads TGTGCCATCATCCCCACCGGGACTAGCGGGATGGGTACGCAGTATTTT. Translation: CAIIPTGTSGMGTQYF.

This chain links TRBV4-2 with TRBJ2-1; TRBD1 matches at 7 bases. Germline CDR1 reads LGHNA; CDR2 reads YNFKEQ. The CDR3 is made up of 13 amino acids. V lost 3 bases to trimming and J lost 8 bases; unmatched junction nucleotides: 4. CDR3 bases: TGTGCCAGCAGCCAGGGGCAGGGGGATGAGCAGTTCTTC. Amino acid sequence: CASSQGQGDEQFF.

Regarding this clone: A junction end diverges from the germline sequence, so it may reflect a read error. The chain recombines TRBV7-9 with TRBJ1-1; D gene uncertain. From germline, CDR1 is SEHNR and CDR2 FQNEAQ (reference sequence). The CDR3 consists of 13 residues. The chain's CDR3 is CSSSLVENTEAFF. The CDR3 DNA reads TGTTCCAGCAGCTTAGTAGAGAACACTGAAGCTTTCTTT.

The chain uses TRBV28 and TRBJ1-2, with a weak D call TRBD1 (6 bases). V was shortened by 6 bases and J by 4 bases, with 18 bases between the two germline ends. Germline V lookup: CDR1 MDHEN, CDR2 SYDVKM. The CDR3 loop spans 15 amino acids. The CDR3, as DNA: TGTGCCAGCAGCCTTCCCCGGGGGGCGGGCTATGGCTACACCTTC. It yields the protein CASSLPRGAGYGYTF.

V gene TRBV6-5 combines with J gene TRBJ1-2, with TRBD1 matching 8 bases. The CDR3 runs to 15 residues. The germline CDR1 and CDR2 sequences are MNHEY and SVGAGI. V lost 7 bases to trimming and J lost 7 bases; unmatched junction nucleotides: 14. The CDR3 is CASTRGGRGRIGYTF. In nucleotides, the CDR3 is TGTGCCAGCACCCGGGGTGGCAGGGGGCGGATTGGCTACACCTTC.

V is TRBV10-1 and J is TRBJ2-1; TRBD2 aligns across 7 bases. There are 17 residues in the CDR3. Per the germline V gene, CDR1 is WNHNN and CDR2 is SYGVQD (reference sequence). The trim removed 5 bases at V and 0 bases at J, leaving 10 bases unmatched. CDR3 sequence (DNA): TGCGCCAGCAGTCCCACGCCAGCGGGAAGCTCCTACAATGAGCAGTTCTTC. It codes for CASSPTPAGSSYNEQFF.

The rearrangement links TRBV7-9 to TRBJ2-1; no reliable D call. CDR1 is SEHNR, CDR2 FQNEAQ, per germline (reference sequence). Trimming took off 4 bases at V and 0 bases at J, with 13 bases between the two ends. This CDR3 is 16 amino acids long. CDR3 loop: CASSSNLISSYNEQFF. The DNA for the CDR3 is TGTGCCAGCAGCTCTAACTTGATTAGCTCCTACAATGAGCAGTTCTTC.

This chain links TRBV5-4 with TRBJ1-5; possibly TRBD1 for D (6 bases). Germline loops: CDR1 SGHNT, CDR2 YYREEE (reference sequence). This CDR3 is built from 15 residues. The V end was cut by 3 bases, the J end by 6 bases, with 16 bases between. CDR3 in DNA: TGTGCCAGCAGCTCTCGGACAGATCCGGGTCAGCCCCAGCATTTT. Translated: CASSSRTDPGQPQHF. Using reference TRBV5-4 and TRBJ1-5 for the parts outside the CDR3, the full variable domain is ETGVTQSPTHLIKTRGQQVTLRCSSQSGHNTVSWYQQALGQGPQFIFQYYREEENGRGNFPPRFSGLQFPNYSSELNVNALELDDSALYLCASSSRTDPGQPQHFGDGTRLSIL.

The chain joins TRBV5-1 to TRBJ2-2, with TRBD1 identical over 10 bases. CDR1 and CDR2 from the germline V gene are SGHRS and YFSETQ. The CDR3 covers 15 residues. Trimming took 2 bases from V and 6 from J; bases not matched to a gene: 4. The CDR3 bases are TGCGCCAGCAGCTTCGGACAGGGGGGGTCCGGGGAGCTGTTTTTT. Translation: CASSFGQGGSGELFF. Based on the CDR3 plus reference TRBV5-1 and TRBJ2-2, the full variable domain is KAGVTQTPRYLIKTRGQQVTLSCSPISGHRSVSWYQQTPGQGLQFLFEYFSETQRNKGNFPGRFSGRQFSNSRSEMNVSTLELGDSALYLCASSFGQGGSGELFFGEGSRLTVL.

The rearrangement uses TRBV6-5 and TRBJ1-1, with a possible D match to TRBD1 (5 bases). The CDR3 spans 13 residues. The germline V and J ends were trimmed by 6 bases and 1 base, with 9 bases remaining between them. Germline V gene lookup returns CDR1 MNHEY and CDR2 SVGAGI. The CDR3 nucleotides are TGTGCCAGCAGCATTGACAGGAACACTGAAGCTTTCTTT. As protein: CASSIDRNTEAFF.

This clone turned up a few times. The V gene is TRBV28, the J gene TRBJ1-6; D is uncertain. V lost 6 bases, J lost 7 bases, and 16 bases lay in between. The germline gives CDR1 MDHEN, CDR2 SYDVKM. The CDR3 length is 15 residues. The CDR3 DNA reads TGTGCCAGCAGAGCCTTGAGGAATAAAAATTCACCCCTCCACTTT. It codes for CASRALRNKNSPLHF.

This chain links TRBV6-6 with TRBJ1-2; 9 positions agree with TRBD1. With 6 bases clipped from V and 9 bases from J, the junction kept 8 bases outside the gene matches. Per the germline V gene, CDR1 is MNHNY and CDR2 is SVGAGI (reference sequence). There are 13 residues in the CDR3. CDR3 amino acids: CASSLGQGDCYTF. As DNA, the CDR3 is TGTGCCAGCAGCCTGGGACAGGGAGATTGCTACACCTTC.